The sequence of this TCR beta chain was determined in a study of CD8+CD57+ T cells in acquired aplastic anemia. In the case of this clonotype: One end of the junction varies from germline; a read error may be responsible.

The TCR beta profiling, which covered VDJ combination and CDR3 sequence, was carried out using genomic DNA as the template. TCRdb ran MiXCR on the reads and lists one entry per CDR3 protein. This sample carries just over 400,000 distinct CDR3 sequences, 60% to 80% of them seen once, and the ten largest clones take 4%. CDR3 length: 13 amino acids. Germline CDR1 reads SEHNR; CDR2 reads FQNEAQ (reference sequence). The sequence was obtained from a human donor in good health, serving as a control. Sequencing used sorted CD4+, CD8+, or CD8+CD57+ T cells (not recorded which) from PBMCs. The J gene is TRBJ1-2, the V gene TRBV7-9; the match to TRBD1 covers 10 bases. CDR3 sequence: CASSGRQGACSPF. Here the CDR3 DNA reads TGTGCCAGCAGCGGCAGACAGGGGGCTTGCTCCCCCTTC.